This TCR beta chain is from a study of cytomegalovirus exposure and HLA in healthy donors. Trimming removed 3 bases at V and 5 bases at J, with 13 bases between. This CDR3 spans 14 amino acids. Germline loops: CDR1 LGHNT, CDR2 FRNRAP. This PCR relied on a set of 60 Vbeta primers and 13 Jbeta primers. Generated by immunoSEQ multiplex PCR, the TCRdb table keeps only in-frame clones and is missing some. The sample holds 100,000 to 150,000 clones; approximately 17% are singletons and the top ten take about 3%. Sequencing used PBMCs. This TCR came from a female donor in good health and CMV-seropositive. The chain combines TRBV12-5 with TRBJ2-5, with D uncertain. The CDR3 nucleotides read TGTGCTAGTGGTTTAGATAACTATCTGGAGACCCAGTACTTC. Its protein product is CASGLDNYLETQYF.